Below, 23 T cell receptor beta chains from the same sample are listed, as sequenced in a study of PD-1 blockade in classical Hodgkin lymphoma. Time point indicated: newly diagnosed, previously untreated cHL patient sample. The table came from immunoSEQ multiplex PCR; TCRdb's copy has only in-frame clones and leaves some out. The table lists 45,000 to 60,000 clones, approximately 91% of them singletons, with over 4% in the top ten. The source material was peripheral blood mononuclear cells (PBMCs). These receptors were obtained from a human donor with classical Hodgkin lymphoma.

This clone was detected only once. The V and J genes are TRBV15 and TRBJ1-1, with D unclear. The V end was cut by 1 base, the J end by 1 base, with 10 bases between. This CDR3 is built from 15 residues. Germline V gene lookup returns CDR1 LNHNV and CDR2 YYDKDF (reference sequence). The CDR3 region is CATSRARGSNTEAFF. As DNA, the CDR3 is TGTGCCACCAGCAGAGCACGGGGATCGAACACTGAAGCTTTCTTT.

This clone was counted a single time. This rearrangement joins TRBV7-9 to TRBJ1-1; maybe TRBD1 (5 bases). The CDR3 contains 15 residues. Germline CDR1 and CDR2: SEHNR and FQNEAQ (reference sequence). Trimming removed 5 bases from V and 0 bases from J, with 13 bases in between. CDR3 in amino acids: CASSPFGALNTEAFF. Here the CDR3 DNA reads TGTGCCAGCAGCCCTTTCGGGGCTCTGAACACTGAAGCTTTCTTT.

V gene TRBV18 combines with J gene TRBJ2-1; TRBD2 matches 10 bases. Germline CDR1 KGHSH, CDR2 LQKENI. The V segment lost 3 bases and the J segment 8 bases; nucleotides outside the gene matches: 7. CDR3 size: 15 residues. The CDR3 DNA sequence: TGTGCCAGCTCACCCGTCACTAGCGGGACGGATGAGCAGTTCTTC. This gives the protein CASSPVTSGTDEQFF.

This clone showed up just once. CDR3 sequence reads: CASSDPGTRDEQFF. DNA of the CDR3: TGTGCCAGCAGTGACCCCGGGACTAGGGATGAGCAGTTCTTC. The chain uses TRBV2 and TRBJ2-1, with 8 bases that match TRBD2. The CDR3 totals 14 residues. CDR1 and CDR2 from the germline V gene are SNHLY and FYNNEI. With V trimmed by 3 bases and J by 8 bases, 6 bases remained unmatched.

This chain connects TRBV6-5 to TRBJ2-7, with 9 nucleotides matching TRBD1. With 6 bases clipped from V and 3 bases from J, the junction kept 6 bases outside the gene matches. CDR1 and CDR2 (germline): MNHEY, SVGAGI. CDR3 length: 14 amino acids. CDR3 DNA sequence: TGTGCCAGCAGAAAAACAGGGGGCCTCTACGAGCAGTACTTC. This gives the protein CASRKTGGLYEQYF.

The V call is TRBV27, the J call TRBJ2-5; tentatively, D is TRBD2 (5 bases). Trimming removed 2 bases at V and 5 bases at J, with 12 bases between. Germline assignment: CDR1 MNHEY and CDR2 SMNVEV (reference sequence). This CDR3 contains 14 residues. DNA of the CDR3: TGTGCCAGCAGTTTAGTCGCCGGGGAGGAGACCCAGTACTTC. Translating it yields CASSLVAGEETQYF.

The rearrangement joins TRBV7-2 to TRBJ2-5; D uncertain. V gave up 3 bases and J gave up 5 bases, with 16 bases separating them. In germline, CDR1 is SGHTA, CDR2 FQGNSA. The CDR3 length is 15 residues. The chain's CDR3 is CASSFPGLGVETQYF. The CDR3, as DNA: TGTGCCAGCAGCTTTCCGGGCCTGGGTGTGGAGACCCAGTACTTC. Together with reference TRBV7-2 and TRBJ2-5, the CDR3 gives the full variable domain: GAGVSQSPSNKVTEKGKDVELRCDPISGHTALYWYRQSLGQGLEFLIYFQGNSAPDKSGLPSDRFSAERTGGSVSTLTIQRTQQEDSAVYLCASSFPGLGVETQYFGPGTRLLVL.

The chain recombines TRBV10-1 with TRBJ2-3; tentative D call: TRBD2 (6 bases). This CDR3 comprises 13 residues. Germline V gene data show CDR1 as WNHNN and CDR2 as SYGVQD (reference sequence). Trimming pared 3 bases from V and 14 bases from J, leaving 18 bases between. CDR3 nucleotide sequence: TGCGCCAGCAGTGAAGATCGATATGGGGGAGGGTATTTT. Translating gives CASSEDRYGGGYF.

The V and J genes are TRBV4-1 and TRBJ2-5; TRBD2 matches 10 bases. V shed 3 bases, J shed 3 bases, and the junction held 10 bases outside the gene matches. The CDR3 is made up of 17 amino acids. CDR1 and CDR2 (germline): MGHRA, YSYEKL. CDR3 nucleotides: TGCGCCAGCAGCCACAACCCGCGGACTAGCGGAGAAGAGACCCAGTACTTC. This codes for CASSHNPRTSGEETQYF.

The V call is TRBV5-1, the J call TRBJ2-1, with D perhaps matching TRBD1 (5 bases). Trimming removed 3 bases at V and 5 bases at J, with 18 bases between. Germline CDR1 and CDR2: SGHRS and YFSETQ. The CDR3 sequence is 16 residues long. CDR3 residues: CASSSSPQGVNNEQFF. The DNA for the CDR3 is TGCGCCAGCAGCTCTTCCCCCCAGGGTGTCAACAATGAGCAGTTCTTC. Combining the CDR3 with reference TRBV5-1 and TRBJ2-1 gives the whole variable domain KAGVTQTPRYLIKTRGQQVTLSCSPISGHRSVSWYQQTPGQGLQFLFEYFSETQRNKGNFPGRFSGRQFSNSRSEMNVSTLELGDSALYLCASSSSPQGVNNEQFFGPGTRLTVL.

The chain uses TRBV7-2 and TRBJ1-1; 8 bases are shared with TRBD1. V lost 8 bases to trimming and J lost 7 bases; unmatched junction nucleotides: 9. The germline V gene has CDR1 SGHTA and CDR2 FQGNSA. There are 13 residues in the CDR3. CDR3 in amino acids: CASGTHGTGEAFF. The CDR3 coding sequence is TGTGCCAGCGGAACCCACGGGACAGGTGAAGCTTTCTTT.

V and J are TRBV19 and TRBJ1-1, with D possibly TRBD1 on 5 matching bases. The V gene lost 5 bases and the J gene lost 7 bases, with 14 bases spanning the gap. CDR1 is LNHDA and CDR2 is SQIVND in the germline V gene (reference sequence). CDR3 size: 13 residues. CDR3 nucleotides: TGTGCCAGTAGTCCCGAAGGGGTCGGTGAAGCTTTCTTT. This encodes CASSPEGVGEAFF.

V is TRBV2 and J is TRBJ2-7; 8 nucleotides match TRBD1. This CDR3 comprises 14 residues. Germline values: CDR1 SNHLY, CDR2 FYNNEI. V gave up 4 bases and J gave up 10 bases; unmatched junction bases: 12. CDR3 in amino acids: CASSVGRQGKEQYV. Here the CDR3 DNA reads TGTGCCAGCAGTGTAGGGAGACAGGGGAAGGAACAGTACGTC.

V gene TRBV6-5 combines with J gene TRBJ1-2; possibly TRBD1 for D (5 bases). The germline V gene encodes CDR1 MNHEY and CDR2 SVGAGI. V shed 5 bases and J shed 2 bases, with 9 bases lying between them. This CDR3 comprises 13 residues. The CDR3 protein is CASSERDNYGYTF. The CDR3 DNA sequence: TGTGCCAGCAGTGAACGGGACAACTATGGCTACACCTTC.

This clone was counted a few times. This sequence joins TRBV27 and TRBJ2-1; TRBD1 is a possible D gene (6 bases). The germline gives CDR1 MNHEY, CDR2 SMNVEV (reference sequence). This CDR3 has 12 amino acids. V was pared by 3 bases and J by 10 bases, with 10 bases between. The CDR3 sequence: CASSFARGEQFF. The CDR3 bases are TGTGCCAGCAGTTTCGCTAGGGGGGAGCAGTTCTTC.

The rearrangement uses TRBV7-6 and TRBJ2-3; the D gene is possibly TRBD1 (6 bases). The germline V gene encodes CDR1 SGHVS and CDR2 FNYEAQ. The CDR3 has 17 amino acids. V lost 3 bases to trimming and J lost 2 bases, with 18 bases between them. CDR3 sequence: CASSFNGGVGPTDTQYF. The CDR3 DNA follows: TGTGCCAGCAGCTTCAATGGGGGCGTGGGGCCCACAGATACGCAGTATTTT.

This rearrangement joins TRBV18 to TRBJ1-1, with D perhaps matching TRBD1 (5 bases). The CDR3 runs 15 residues. V lost 3 bases, J lost 4 bases, and 15 bases lay in between. Germline CDR1 KGHSH, CDR2 LQKENI. Here the CDR3 DNA reads TGTGCCAGCTCACCCGGGGGGGGTTGGGGCACTGAAGCTTTCTTT. It codes for CASSPGGGWGTEAFF. The variable domain in full, completed from reference TRBV18 and TRBJ1-1, reads NAGVMQNPRHLVRRRGQEARLRCSPMKGHSHVYWYRQLPEEGLKFMVYLQKENIIDESGMPKERFSAEFPKEGPSILRIQQVVRGDSAAYFCASSPGGGWGTEAFFGQGTRLTVV.

The gene calls are TRBV11-2 and TRBJ1-4; D remains unclear. CDR3 length: 13 amino acids. Looked up from germline, CDR1 is SGHAT and CDR2 is FQNNGV. V lost 3 bases and J lost 8, with 10 bases in between. As DNA, the CDR3 is TGTGCCAGCAGCTTCAGCGCCCCCGAAAAACTGTTTTTT. Translating gives CASSFSAPEKLFF.

The J gene is TRBJ1-1, the V gene TRBV11-3; D call uncertain. Per germline, CDR1 SGHNT and CDR2 YENEEA. The CDR3 consists of 13 residues. Trimming pared 5 bases from V and 4 bases from J, leaving 11 bases between. The CDR3 sequence: CASSLRTGTEAFF. The CDR3 region has the DNA TGTGCCAGCAGCCTCCGGACGGGCACTGAAGCTTTCTTT.

This chain's CDR3 is CSAVGAQRNTIYF. The CDR3 nucleotides read TGCAGCGCCGTGGGTGCACAGCGAAACACCATATATTTT. V and J are TRBV29-1 and TRBJ1-3; D call uncertain. The V end was cut by 7 bases, the J end by 5 bases, with 15 bases between. The CDR3 is made up of 13 amino acids. The V gene's germline CDR1 is SQVTM and CDR2 ANQGSEA.

V is TRBV11-3 and J is TRBJ2-1; 9 bases agree with TRBD2. Unmatched junction bases numbered 3, after V lost 1 base and J lost 5 bases. Germline loops: CDR1 SGHNT, CDR2 YENEEA. This CDR3 is 15 amino acids long. The CDR3 spells CASSLGTSADNEQFF. CDR3 DNA: TGTGCCAGCAGCTTAGGGACTAGCGCAGACAATGAGCAGTTCTTC.

This chain links TRBV10-1 with TRBJ2-3; D perhaps matches TRBD2 (5 bases). Per the germline V gene, CDR1 is WNHNN and CDR2 is SYGVQD (reference sequence). Trimming stripped 3 bases from V and 2 bases from J, with 6 bases between. The CDR3 is 13 residues long. This CDR3 is CASSDSVTDTQYF. CDR3 bases: TGCGCCAGCAGTGATAGCGTCACAGATACGCAGTATTTT.

CDR3 sequence reads: CASSKKSGTDYNEQFF. DNA of the CDR3: TGTGCCAGCAGCAAAAAAAGCGGGACAGACTACAATGAGCAGTTCTTC. The rearrangement joins TRBV21-1 to TRBJ2-1. TRBV21-1 is classified as a pseudogene. The CDR3 has 16 amino acids.